The 27 T cell receptor beta chains reported below all come from one sample, sequenced in a study of early T cells in non-severe SARS-CoV-2 infection. From the 5' RACE reads, TCRdb called clonotypes with MiXCR, one entry per CDR3 protein. The table includes tens of thousands of distinct CDR3 sequences, just under 5% detected once. Input material: whole blood. These receptors came from an adult who was a healthcare worker with PCR-confirmed SARS-CoV-2 infection or an uninfected control (not recorded which).

Comment on this clonotype: The junction shows a germline mismatch at one end, possibly a read error. The CDR3 DNA follows: TGTGTCAGCACCAGGAACTCCTACAATGAGCAGTTCTTC. It yields the protein CVSTRNSYNEQFF. The rearrangement joins TRBV2 to TRBJ2-1; D remains ambiguous. Germline V CDR1 and CDR2: SNHLY, FYNNEI. CDR3 length equals 13 residues. Full variable domain (outside the CDR3, taken from reference TRBV2 and TRBJ2-1): EPEVTQTPSHQVTQMGQEVILRCVPISNHLYFYWYRQILGQKVEFLVSFYNNEISEKSEIFDDQFSVERPDGSNFTLKIRSTKLEDSAMYFCVSTRNSYNEQFFGPGTRLTVL.

This rearrangement joins TRBV29-1 to TRBJ2-3; TRBD2 agrees at 11 bases. The CDR3 runs 14 residues. From germline, CDR1 is SQVTM and CDR2 ANQGSEA. V trimming: 6 bases; J trimming: 2 bases; junction bases outside the gene matches: 4. The CDR3 loop reads CSVSGLADTDTQYF. CDR3 coding DNA: TGCAGCGTCTCGGGACTAGCGGACACAGATACGCAGTATTTT.

This clonotype was seen repeatedly, ten times or more. The genes are TRBV20-1 and TRBJ2-7, with 8 nucleotides matching TRBD2. Trimming took 1 base from V and 0 from J; bases not matched to a gene: 2. Looked up from germline, CDR1 is DFQATT and CDR2 is SNEGSKA (reference sequence). The CDR3 runs to 14 residues. CDR3 sequence: CSARVLADSYEQYF. CDR3 DNA sequence: TGCAGTGCTAGAGTACTAGCGGACTCCTACGAGCAGTACTTC.

The table lists this clonotype with many counts. The chain has TRBV12-5 and TRBJ2-1, with 10 nucleotides matching TRBD2. CDR3 length: 15 residues. The J segment lost 9 bases and the V segment lost 2 bases, leaving 7 bases of the junction unmatched. Germline loops: CDR1 LGHNT, CDR2 FRNRAP. The CDR3 DNA follows: TGTGCTAGTGGTTTGTTCACTAGCGGGATATTTGAGCAGTTCTTC. Its translation is CASGLFTSGIFEQFF.

A few counts support this clonotype. The chain couples TRBV12-3 or TRBV12-4 to TRBJ2-1; a possible D gene is TRBD2 (6 bases). V was pared by 0 bases and J by 12 bases, with 9 bases between. The length of the CDR3 is 12 residues. The CDR3 nucleotides read TGTGCCAGCAGTTTAGCGCCCGGGGGGCAGTTCTTC. Its protein is CASSLAPGGQFF.

This clonotype appeared a few times. This chain joins TRBV4-3 and TRBJ2-2; 7 nucleotides line up with TRBD1. The CDR3 sequence is 17 residues long. CDR1 and CDR2 from the germline V gene are LGHNA and YSLEER. J gave up 5 bases and V 1 base, and 10 bases lay outside the gene matches. The CDR3 here is CASSQVSFLTGTGELFF. CDR3 in DNA: TGCGCCAGCAGCCAAGTCAGTTTTTTGACAGGGACCGGGGAGCTGTTTTTT.

CDR3 region: CASSQDRWGQGTEAFF. In DNA form, the CDR3 reads TGCGCCAGCAGCCAAGATCGATGGGGGCAGGGCACTGAAGCTTTCTTT. The chain couples TRBV4-3 to TRBJ1-1; tentative D call: TRBD1 (6 bases). This CDR3 is built from 16 residues. Germline CDR1 and CDR2: LGHNA and YSLEER. V lost 0 bases and J 4 bases, leaving 15 bases between the germline ends.

This clonotype was recorded at least ten times. The CDR3 here is CASSSAGQISYEQYF. The CDR3 nucleotides are TGTGCCAGCAGTTCTGCGGGACAAATCTCCTACGAGCAGTACTTC. This chain joins TRBV28 and TRBJ2-7; D may match TRBD1 or TRBD2 (6 bases each). The CDR3 extends over 15 amino acids. Between the trimmed V and J ends, which lost 4 bases and 0 bases, there was a span of 13 bases. Looked up from germline, CDR1 is MDHEN and CDR2 is SYDVKM.

This clonotype was counted at least ten times. The chain has TRBV7-2 and TRBJ2-1; 13 bases fit TRBD2. V was clipped by 3 bases and J by 9 bases; unmatched bases: 11. Looked up from germline, CDR1 is SGHTA and CDR2 is FQGNSA. This CDR3 is 17 amino acids long. CDR3 sequence reads: CASSFSTSGRLRGEQFF. The CDR3 DNA reads TGTGCCAGCAGCTTCTCGACTAGCGGGAGGCTCCGGGGTGAGCAGTTCTTC.

This clonotype was observed a handful of times. V gene TRBV4-2 combines with J gene TRBJ2-3; TRBD2 might be the D (7 bases). V was cut by 4 bases and J by 2 bases, with 16 bases left in between. Germline CDR1 reads LGHNA; CDR2 reads YNFKEQ. The CDR3 loop spans 16 amino acids. The CDR3 region has the DNA TGTGCCAGCAGCCTTGGGGGGGCTAGCACCACAGATACGCAGTATTTT. It translates to CASSLGGASTTDTQYF.

This clonotype occurred many times. The V gene is TRBV6-6, the J gene TRBJ1-1, with 7 bases aligning to TRBD1. V lost 6 bases to trimming and J lost 3 bases; unmatched junction nucleotides: 13. CDR1 and CDR2 from the germline V gene are MNHNY and SVGAGI (reference sequence). The CDR3 is 16 amino acids. CDR3 sequence reads: CASSRPGTESDTEAFF. In DNA form, the CDR3 reads TGTGCCAGCAGCCGTCCCGGGACAGAATCGGACACTGAAGCTTTCTTT.

CDR3 loop: CASSSNMNTEAFF. CDR3 in DNA: TGTGCCAGCAGTTCCAACATGAACACTGAAGCTTTCTTT. The chain has TRBV27 and TRBJ1-1; D unclear. With 4 bases removed from V and 0 bases from J, the gap between germline ends came to 6 bases. Germline CDR1 is MNHEY and CDR2 is SMNVEV (reference sequence). The CDR3 runs to 13 residues.

This clonotype came up many times. The V gene is TRBV19, the J gene TRBJ1-1; D is uncertain. Per germline, CDR1 LNHDA and CDR2 SQIVND (reference sequence). With 4 bases removed from V and 10 bases from J, the gap between germline ends came to 13 bases. The CDR3 is made up of 12 amino acids. CDR3 sequence (DNA): TGTGCCAGTAGTACCCGCAGGTTGGGAGCTTTCTTT. This translates into CASSTRRLGAFF.

This clonotype was counted between two and nine times. This chain links TRBV6-6 with TRBJ2-5; D possibly uses TRBD1 or TRBD2 (5 bases each). Germline V lookup: CDR1 MNHNY, CDR2 SVGAGI (reference sequence). The CDR3 sequence is 13 residues long. V lost 5 bases and J 5 bases, leaving 12 bases between the germline ends. The CDR3 loop reads CASSRGTGETQYF. CDR3 DNA: TGTGCCAGCAGTCGAGGGACCGGGGAGACCCAGTACTTC.

This clonotype was counted a few times. The V and J genes are TRBV12-3 or TRBV12-4 and TRBJ2-2, with D possibly matching TRBD1 (6 bases). The CDR3 sequence is 13 residues long. V lost 7 bases and J 7 bases, leaving 13 bases between the germline ends. The CDR3 DNA sequence: TGTGCCAGCAACCAGGGGCAGTTCGGGGAGCTGTTTTTT. Its protein product is CASNQGQFGELFF.

This clonotype has ten or more counts. This CDR3 is CASSLAGIDTDTQYF. In nucleotides, the CDR3 is TGTGCCAGCAGCTTAGCGGGAATAGACACAGATACGCAGTATTTT. The V and J genes are TRBV7-9 and TRBJ2-3, with D unclear. There are 15 residues in the CDR3. The V gene lost 0 bases and the J gene lost 2 bases, with 9 bases spanning the gap. Germline V gene lookup returns CDR1 SEHNR and CDR2 FQNEAQ (reference sequence).

This clonotype occurred many times. The rearrangement uses TRBV30 and TRBJ2-1; TRBD2 is a possible D gene (5 bases). Germline values: CDR1 GTSNPN, CDR2 SVGIG (reference sequence). This CDR3 is built from 10 residues. Deletions cut 2 bases from V and 12 bases from J, with 8 bases between. Written as DNA, the CDR3 is TGTGCCTGGAGTTCGGGGATGCAGTTCTTC. Translation gives CAWSSGMQFF.

This clonotype was counted ten times or more. V gene TRBV7-2 combines with J gene TRBJ1-6, with 7 nucleotides matching TRBD1. Unmatched junction bases numbered 17, after V lost 5 bases and J lost 10 bases. Germline V gene lookup returns CDR1 SGHTA and CDR2 FQGNSA. The CDR3 has 17 residues. This chain's CDR3 is CASSPSTGYPRGSPLHF. The CDR3 DNA reads TGTGCCAGCAGCCCGTCGACAGGGTACCCTCGGGGATCACCCCTCCACTTT.

CDR3 amino acids: CASSPDSDYSPLHF. The CDR3 coding sequence is TGCGCCAGCAGCCCGGACAGCGATTATTCACCCCTCCACTTT. This sequence joins TRBV5-1 and TRBJ1-6, with D perhaps matching TRBD1 (6 bases). V lost 4 bases, J lost 8 bases, and 13 bases lay in between. The CDR3 spans 14 residues. From germline, CDR1 is SGHRS and CDR2 YFSETQ. Based on the CDR3 plus reference TRBV5-1 and TRBJ1-6, the full variable domain is KAGVTQTPRYLIKTRGQQVTLSCSPISGHRSVSWYQQTPGQGLQFLFEYFSETQRNKGNFPGRFSGRQFSNSRSEMNVSTLELGDSALYLCASSPDSDYSPLHFGNGTRLTVT.

This clonotype was detected ten times or more. The chain employs TRBV7-3 and TRBJ1-1, with D uncertain. The V gene's germline CDR1 is SGHTA and CDR2 FQGTGA. V was shortened by 4 bases and J by 3 bases, with 12 bases between the two germline ends. The length of the CDR3 is 14 residues. CDR3 in amino acids: CASSWKGADTEAFF. The CDR3 region has the DNA TGTGCCAGCAGCTGGAAGGGCGCGGACACTGAAGCTTTCTTT.

This clonotype was observed a few times. The V call is TRBV2, the J call TRBJ2-3; TRBD1 aligns across 12 bases. Germline V gene lookup returns CDR1 SNHLY and CDR2 FYNNEI. The CDR3 is 17 residues long. V trimming: 1 base; J trimming: 3 bases; junction bases outside the gene matches: 5. The CDR3 loop is CASSEDPGQGATDTQYF. Here the CDR3 DNA reads TGTGCCAGCAGTGAAGATCCGGGACAGGGGGCAACAGATACGCAGTATTTT.

The chain couples TRBV29-1 to TRBJ2-7, with D tentatively TRBD1 or TRBD2 (5 bases each). Per the germline V gene, CDR1 is SQVTM and CDR2 is ANQGSEA. The CDR3 sequence is 13 residues long. V dropped 7 bases and J dropped 2 bases, with 15 bases sitting between them. CDR3 bases: TGCAGCGCTGGGACGGAGTTACCCTACGAGCAGTACTTC. Amino acid sequence: CSAGTELPYEQYF.

At least ten counts were recorded for this clonotype. The chain joins TRBV6-1 to TRBJ2-7; D is ambiguous. This CDR3 region has 11 residues. Germline V gene data show CDR1 as MNHNS and CDR2 as SASEGT. V lost 7 bases and J lost 4, with 8 bases in between. CDR3 sequence: CASTLQYEQYF. In DNA, the CDR3 is TGTGCCAGCACTCTACAATACGAGCAGTACTTC.

This clonotype has just a few counts. This chain links TRBV7-2 with TRBJ2-1, with 10 bases fitting TRBD2. The CDR3 length is 17 residues. CDR1 and CDR2 from the germline V gene are SGHTA and FQGNSA. The V segment lost 6 bases and the J segment 1 base; nucleotides outside the gene matches: 9. The CDR3 DNA follows: TGTGCCAGCAGTCGACTAGCGGGCGGTGCTTCCTACAATGAGCAGTTCTTC. This translates into CASSRLAGGASYNEQFF.

This clonotype was detected many times. This chain joins TRBV3-1 and TRBJ1-5; 10 bases agree with TRBD1. V lost 0 bases to trimming and J lost 7 bases; unmatched junction nucleotides: 3. The CDR3 spans 15 residues. Germline loops: CDR1 LGHDT, CDR2 YNNKEL (reference sequence). In DNA form, the CDR3 reads TGTGCCAGCAGCCAAGACGGGACAGGGGCGCAGCCCCAGCATTTT. Its translation is CASSQDGTGAQPQHF.

Concerning this clonotype: This may be a read error, as it is one base from a much larger clone. This rearrangement joins TRBV6-1 to TRBJ1-2, with D unclear. The CDR3 contains 12 residues. V was trimmed by 10 bases and J by 1 base, leaving 10 bases between them. Germline CDR1 and CDR2: MNHNS and SASEGT. Here the CDR3 reads CANITDNYGYTF. The CDR3 DNA follows: TGTGCCAACATTACCGATAACTATGGCTACACCTTC.

The table lists this clonotype with many counts. This chain links TRBV19 with TRBJ1-1; no clear D. V was cut by 5 bases and J by 0 bases, with 7 bases left in between. The CDR3 totals 13 residues. CDR1 is LNHDA, CDR2 SQIVND, per germline (reference sequence). The CDR3 here is CASSPTVNTEAFF. The CDR3 DNA reads TGTGCCAGTAGTCCCACAGTGAACACTGAAGCTTTCTTT.